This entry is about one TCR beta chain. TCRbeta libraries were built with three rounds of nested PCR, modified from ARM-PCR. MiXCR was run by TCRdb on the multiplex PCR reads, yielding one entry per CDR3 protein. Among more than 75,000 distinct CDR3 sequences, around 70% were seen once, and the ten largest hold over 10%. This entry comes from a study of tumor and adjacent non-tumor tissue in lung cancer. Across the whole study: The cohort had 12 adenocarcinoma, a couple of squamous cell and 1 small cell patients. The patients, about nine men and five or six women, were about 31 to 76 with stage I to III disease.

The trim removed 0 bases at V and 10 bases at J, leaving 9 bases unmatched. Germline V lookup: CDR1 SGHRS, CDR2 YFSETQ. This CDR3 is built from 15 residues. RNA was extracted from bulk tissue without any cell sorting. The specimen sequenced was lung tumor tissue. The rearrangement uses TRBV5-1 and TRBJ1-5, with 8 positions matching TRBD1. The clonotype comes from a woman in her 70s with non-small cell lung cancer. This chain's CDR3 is CASSLARTGYHPQHF. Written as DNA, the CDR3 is TGCGCCAGCAGCTTGGCCAGGACAGGGTACCACCCCCAGCATTTT.